Below are 32 T cell receptor beta chains sequenced from a single sample in a study of T cell changes during pregnancy in multiple sclerosis. Measured with immunoSEQ multiplex PCR; TCRdb has only the in-frame clones, and not every one. The sample includes under 45,000 clones, roughly 96% seen only once; the top ten take under 0.9%. The sequencing here drew on peripheral blood, taken in the second trimester of pregnancy. The receptor source for this set is a female donor with multiple sclerosis, enrolled in a pregnancy study.

The chain links TRBV19 to TRBJ2-2; 9 bases match TRBD2. The CDR3 loop spans 15 amino acids. The germline CDR1 and CDR2 sequences are LNHDA and SQIVND (reference sequence). The junction had 12 bases not matched to a gene; V was cut back by 10 bases and J by 6 bases. Here the CDR3 reads CATRGVAGAPGELFF. CDR3 nucleotide sequence: TGTGCCACCCGGGGGGTAGCGGGAGCCCCCGGGGAGCTGTTTTTT.

This chain connects TRBV5-8 to TRBJ1-1, with a weak D call TRBD1 (5 bases). Deletions cut 0 bases from V and 0 bases from J, with 9 bases between. Germline V CDR1 and CDR2: SGHTS, YDEGEE. This CDR3 comprises 15 residues. The CDR3: CASSLAGNMNTEAFF. For the CDR3, the DNA is TGTGCCAGCAGCTTGGCAGGGAATATGAACACTGAAGCTTTCTTT.

This clone occurred once. The chain links TRBV5-1 to TRBJ2-5; 7 nucleotides agree with TRBD2. Per germline, CDR1 SGHRS and CDR2 YFSETQ. Germline trimming cut 0 bases from V and 1 base from J; bases unmatched to any gene: 6. The CDR3 has 16 residues. CDR3 sequence reads: CASSLGRGGSQETQYF. The CDR3 nucleotides read TGCGCCAGCAGCTTGGGTAGGGGAGGGTCCCAAGAGACCCAGTACTTC.

The table lists this clone with a count of one. The rearrangement joins TRBV5-1 to TRBJ2-7, with D maybe TRBD2 (6 bases). Germline V CDR1 and CDR2: SGHRS, YFSETQ. The CDR3 totals 15 residues. V lost 0 bases, J lost 3 bases, and 13 bases lay in between. The CDR3 nucleotides are TGCGCCAGCAGCTTGGATCTCGGGGGATTCTACGAGCAGTACTTC. Its protein product is CASSLDLGGFYEQYF.

V is TRBV18 and J is TRBJ2-1; 9 bases align to TRBD2. Per germline, CDR1 KGHSH and CDR2 LQKENI. This CDR3 spans 17 amino acids. V trimming: 0 bases; J trimming: 7 bases; junction bases outside the gene matches: 10. The CDR3 region has the DNA TGTGCCAGCTCACCACCGGTGGCGGGAGGGCCTACAAATGAGCAGTTCTTC. This encodes CASSPPVAGGPTNEQFF.

This sequence joins TRBV28 and TRBJ2-1, with TRBD2 matching 13 bases. Per the germline V gene, CDR1 is MDHEN and CDR2 is SYDVKM. The CDR3 has 19 residues. J was trimmed by 0 bases and V by 5 bases; bases with no gene match: 10. The CDR3 DNA sequence: TGTGCCAGCAGTCGAAGGACTAGCGGGAGAAGGGGCTCCTACAATGAGCAGTTCTTC. Its protein is CASSRRTSGRRGSYNEQFF.

This clone was detected only once. The DNA of the CDR3 is TGTGCCAGCAGCCATCCCGACAGGGTTACTGAAGCTTTCTTT. This codes for CASSHPDRVTEAFF. The chain carries TRBV5-4 and TRBJ1-1, with 7 bases identical to TRBD1. Germline CDR1 and CDR2: SGHNT and YYREEE (reference sequence). The CDR3 totals 14 residues. Losses at the gene ends were 4 bases for V and 5 bases for J; bases not matched to a gene: 8. The full variable domain, rest sourced from reference TRBV5-4 and TRBJ1-1, is ETGVTQSPTHLIKTRGQQVTLRCSSQSGHNTVSWYQQALGQGPQFIFQYYREEENGRGNFPPRFSGLQFPNYSSELNVNALELDDSALYLCASSHPDRVTEAFFGQGTRLTVV.

This chain uses TRBV9 with TRBJ2-7, with 14 bases lining up with TRBD2. Per the germline V gene, CDR1 is SGDLS and CDR2 is YYNGEE. This CDR3 is 16 amino acids long. Trimming at V came to 0 bases and at J to 5 bases, leaving 4 bases not matched to a gene. CDR3 sequence (DNA): TGTGCCAGCAGCGTAGGAGAGGGACTAGCGGGAGACGAGCAGTACTTC. Residues: CASSVGEGLAGDEQYF. The full variable domain, its missing parts supplied by reference TRBV9 and TRBJ2-7, is DSGVTQTPKHLITATGQRVTLRCSPRSGDLSVYWYQQSLDQGLQFLIQYYNGEERAKGNILERFSAQQFPDLHSELNLSSLELGDSALYFCASSVGEGLAGDEQYFGPGTRLTVT.

The CDR3 sequence is CASSNSGSLMDTQYF. Here the CDR3 DNA reads TGCGCCAGCAGCAATAGCGGGTCCCTGATGGATACGCAGTATTTT. J is TRBJ2-3 and V is TRBV5-1; 7 bases line up with TRBD2. The CDR3 spans 15 residues. With 4 bases clipped from V and 6 bases from J, the junction kept 11 bases outside the gene matches. Germline assignment: CDR1 SGHRS and CDR2 YFSETQ.

The chain uses TRBV10-2 and TRBJ2-1; tentative D call: TRBD2 (5 bases). Germline assignment: CDR1 WSHSY and CDR2 SAAADI. The CDR3 length is 15 residues. V dropped 2 bases and J dropped 7 bases, with 15 bases sitting between them. The CDR3 DNA reads TGCGCCAGCAGTGAGGGACTCCTTGGGGTGAATGAGCAGTTCTTC. Amino acids: CASSEGLLGVNEQFF.

This chain connects TRBV5-1 to TRBJ2-1; TRBD2 matches 12 bases. The CDR3 consists of 18 residues. In germline, CDR1 is SGHRS, CDR2 YFSETQ. The J segment lost 3 bases and the V segment lost 0 bases, leaving 7 bases of the junction unmatched. The CDR3 DNA sequence: TGCGCCAGCAGCTTGGGGATACTAGCGGGGGGTAACTACAATGAGCAGTTCTTC. Translation gives CASSLGILAGGNYNEQFF.

The chain employs TRBV7-2 and TRBJ1-2; D remains unclear. V lost 5 bases to trimming and J lost 4 bases, with 11 bases between them. The CDR3 covers 13 residues. The V gene's germline CDR1 is SGHTA and CDR2 FQGNSA. CDR3 sequence (DNA): TGTGCCAGCAGCCCGGAACAGAGCTATGGCTACACCTTC. It yields the protein CASSPEQSYGYTF. Full variable domain (outside the CDR3, taken from reference TRBV7-2 and TRBJ1-2): GAGVSQSPSNKVTEKGKDVELRCDPISGHTALYWYRQSLGQGLEFLIYFQGNSAPDKSGLPSDRFSAERTGGSVSTLTIQRTQQEDSAVYLCASSPEQSYGYTFGSGTRLTVV.

CDR3 sequence (DNA): TGTGCCACTGGGGGGACGGGAGGTGGGGGAAGGAACAATGAGCAGTTCTTC. Translation gives CATGGTGGGGRNNEQFF. The chain links TRBV19 to TRBJ2-1, with 7 bases identical to TRBD2. The germline gives CDR1 LNHDA, CDR2 SQIVND (reference sequence). The CDR3 has 17 residues. V trimming: 10 bases; J trimming: 5 bases; junction bases outside the gene matches: 20.

The chain combines TRBV30 with TRBJ1-5; a weak D match, TRBD1 (6 bases). Germline CDR1 and CDR2: GTSNPN and SVGIG (reference sequence). Trimming stripped 1 base from V and 2 bases from J, with 12 bases between. This CDR3 is built from 15 residues. The CDR3 is CAWSASTGGNQPQHF. CDR3 bases: TGTGCCTGGAGTGCATCGACAGGAGGCAATCAGCCCCAGCATTTT.

The chain carries TRBV29-1 and TRBJ1-1, with D possibly being TRBD1 (6 bases). Germline loops: CDR1 SQVTM, CDR2 ANQGSEA. V was trimmed by 6 bases and J by 0 bases, leaving 14 bases between them. The CDR3 runs 14 residues. The chain's CDR3 is CSVERTDLNTEAFF. DNA for the CDR3: TGCAGCGTCGAAAGGACAGACTTGAACACTGAAGCTTTCTTT.

This rearrangement joins TRBV4-1 to TRBJ2-1, with TRBD1 matching over 8 bases. V was clipped by 3 bases and J by 7 bases; unmatched bases: 5. This CDR3 is built from 14 residues. CDR1 and CDR2 (germline): MGHRA, YSYEKL. DNA for the CDR3: TGCGCCAGCAGCCAGGAAAACAGGGGGAATGAGCAGTTCTTC. It yields the protein CASSQENRGNEQFF.

The chain employs TRBV7-6 and TRBJ1-3; D ambiguous. Germline CDR1 reads SGHVS; CDR2 reads FNYEAQ. The length of the CDR3 is 16 residues. The V gene lost 4 bases and the J gene lost 0 bases, with 13 bases spanning the gap. The CDR3 DNA reads as TGTGCCAGCAGCTCGGGCGGGCTTAACTCTGGAAACACCATATATTTT. This translates into CASSSGGLNSGNTIYF.

The chain has TRBV4-3 and TRBJ2-2; tentatively, D is TRBD2 (6 bases). The CDR3 extends over 19 amino acids. The germline V gene encodes CDR1 LGHNA and CDR2 YSLEER. Between the trimmed V and J ends, which lost 0 bases and 6 bases, there was a span of 23 bases. CDR3 in amino acids: CASSQDKNAGGGWAGELFF. The CDR3 DNA sequence: TGCGCCAGCAGCCAAGATAAAAATGCGGGCGGAGGGTGGGCCGGGGAGCTGTTTTTT.

The J gene is TRBJ2-7, the V gene TRBV5-1, with a weak D call TRBD2 (6 bases). This CDR3 contains 13 residues. The V end was cut by 1 base, the J end by 6 bases, with 11 bases between. Germline-derived CDR1 and CDR2 are SGHRS and YFSETQ. The DNA of the CDR3 is TGCGCCAGCAGCTTGCCGGGACTCTCCGAGCAGTACTTC. This translates into CASSLPGLSEQYF. Full variable domain (remainder filled in from reference TRBV5-1 and TRBJ2-7): KAGVTQTPRYLIKTRGQQVTLSCSPISGHRSVSWYQQTPGQGLQFLFEYFSETQRNKGNFPGRFSGRQFSNSRSEMNVSTLELGDSALYLCASSLPGLSEQYFGPGTRLTVT.

A single count supports this clone. This chain uses TRBV7-2 with TRBJ2-2; the D is unclear. Trimming shortened V by 7 bases and J by 2 bases, and 8 bases separated the two germline ends. Per the germline V gene, CDR1 is SGHTA and CDR2 is FQGNSA. CDR3 length: 13 amino acids. In DNA form, the CDR3 reads TGTGCCAGCATTCCGAGTAACACCGGGGAGCTGTTTTTT. Its translation is CASIPSNTGELFF.

The chain carries TRBV7-2 and TRBJ2-3, with 13 bases matching TRBD2. This CDR3 has 16 amino acids. V lost 3 bases and J lost 5; bases outside the gene matches: 5. Looked up from germline, CDR1 is SGHTA and CDR2 is FQGNSA. The CDR3 DNA is TGTGCCAGCAGCTTGGGACTAGCGGGGTCCCAAGATACGCAGTATTTT. Translation: CASSLGLAGSQDTQYF.

The V gene is TRBV21-1, the J gene TRBJ2-7; the D segment call TRBD2 is taken from the table without a DNA check. TRBV21-1 is given as a pseudogene. This CDR3 region has 17 residues. The CDR3 loop reads CASSKPPRGILSYEQYF. CDR3 coding DNA: TGTGCCAGCAGCAAACCGCCACGGGGGATTCTTTCCTACGAGCAGTACTTC.

The V and J genes are TRBV6-5 and TRBJ1-2; D is perhaps TRBD1 (5 bases). From germline, CDR1 is MNHEY and CDR2 SVGAGI. The CDR3 has 15 residues. The V gene lost 5 bases and the J gene lost 3 bases, with 16 bases spanning the gap. CDR3 region: CASSIRASRDYGYTF. The CDR3 nucleotides are TGTGCCAGCAGTATCAGGGCGAGTAGGGACTATGGCTACACCTTC.

The CDR3 spells CASSLKLMGRGLATGELFF. CDR3 DNA: TGTGCCAGCAGCTTAAAGTTGATGGGCCGGGGACTAGCCACCGGGGAGCTGTTTTTT. The rearrangement joins TRBV7-3 to TRBJ2-2; 9 positions agree with TRBD2. The CDR3 consists of 19 residues. V shed 1 base and J 4 bases; nucleotides not matched to a gene: 13. Looked up from germline, CDR1 is SGHTA and CDR2 is FQGTGA.

This clone occurred once. V is TRBV9 and J is TRBJ2-1; 14 bases are shared with TRBD2. V was pared by 3 bases and J by 9 bases, with 8 bases of the junction left unmatched. From germline, CDR1 is SGDLS and CDR2 YYNGEE. The CDR3 length is 16 residues. The CDR3 DNA follows: TGTGCCAGCAGCGGTGGACTAGCGGGGGGTAACGGTGAGCAGTTCTTC. Translated, it gives CASSGGLAGGNGEQFF.

J is TRBJ2-5 and V is TRBV4-1; TRBD1 matches 8 bases. The CDR3 is 16 amino acids. Germline V CDR1 and CDR2: MGHRA, YSYEKL. Trimming took 2 bases from V and 3 from J; bases not matched to a gene: 8. The CDR3 DNA reads TGCGCCAGCAGCCAACCTGGACAGGGACGAGAAGAGACCCAGTACTTC. Its protein is CASSQPGQGREETQYF.

The chain combines TRBV2 with TRBJ1-5, with D possibly matching TRBD1 (5 bases). Germline CDR1 is SNHLY and CDR2 is FYNNEI. The CDR3 extends over 13 amino acids. V shed 6 bases and J shed 10 bases, with 16 bases lying between them. Here the CDR3 DNA reads TGTGCCAGCAGACCCCCAGGGTTAAGTCCCCAGCATTTT. Translating gives CASRPPGLSPQHF.

The chain employs TRBV18 and TRBJ2-1; a weak D match, TRBD2 (6 bases). CDR3 length: 15 residues. V lost 3 bases and J lost 7, with 16 bases in between. Germline lookup yields CDR1 KGHSH and CDR2 LQKENI. The CDR3 region has the DNA TGTGCCAGCTCACCGGGGACTCCGCGTAGGAATGAGCAGTTCTTC. Encoded protein: CASSPGTPRRNEQFF.

This chain joins TRBV28 and TRBJ2-6, with 11 bases fitting TRBD2. This CDR3 has 17 amino acids. Germline V gene data show CDR1 as MDHEN and CDR2 as SYDVKM. The V gene end was trimmed by 3 bases and the J gene end by 1 base; junction bases not matched to a gene: 2. The CDR3 sequence: CASSLGLAVSGANVLTF. CDR3 coding DNA: TGTGCCAGCAGTTTGGGACTAGCGGTTTCTGGGGCCAACGTCCTGACTTTC.

This sequence joins TRBV15 and TRBJ2-1, with D perhaps TRBD2 (6 bases). Deletions cut 9 bases from V and 4 bases from J, with 13 bases between. Germline V gene data show CDR1 as LNHNV and CDR2 as YYDKDF (reference sequence). The CDR3 consists of 13 residues. The CDR3 nucleotides read TGTGCCACGGGGGGTTGGGAGTACAATGAGCAGTTCTTC. Protein product: CATGGWEYNEQFF. The whole variable domain, remainder taken from reference TRBV15 and TRBJ2-1, is DAMVIQNPRYQVTQFGKPVTLSCSQTLNHNVMYWYQQKSSQAPKLLFHYYDKDFNNEADTPDNFQSRRPNTSFCFLDIRSPGLGDTAMYLCATGGWEYNEQFFGPGTRLTVL.

The J gene is TRBJ2-7, the V gene TRBV19; TRBD1 matches at 8 bases. Germline CDR1 is LNHDA and CDR2 is SQIVND (reference sequence). The CDR3 has 14 amino acids. With 3 bases clipped from V and 2 bases from J, the junction kept 3 bases outside the gene matches. This chain's CDR3 is CASSMTGAPYEQYF. As DNA, the CDR3 is TGTGCCAGTAGTATGACAGGGGCGCCCTACGAGCAGTACTTC.

The genes are TRBV5-5 and TRBJ1-2; D perhaps matches TRBD1 (6 bases). This CDR3 has 16 residues. Germline CDR1 SGHKS, CDR2 YYEKEE (reference sequence). Trimming removed 4 bases at V and 4 bases at J, with 20 bases between. The CDR3 region has the DNA TGTGCCAGCAGCATGGGGGAACAGGGAAGCGGCTATGGCTACACCTTC. Its protein product is CASSMGEQGSGYGYTF.